The clone carrying this T cell receptor (beta chain) was observed many times. The antigen is undetermined. The read is 3 residues too short to cover the CDR3 end, so that end is filled in from the germline J gene. The data are from a study of T cell clonality in common variable immunodeficiency. Patients had low serum IgG, IgA and/or IgM and specific antibody deficiency. Germline CDR1 reads MNHNS; CDR2 reads SASEGT. CDR3 size: 13 residues. V gave up 4 bases and J gave up 2 bases, with 3 bases separating them. General study results and limits: Reportedly, TCR beta sequences from common variable immunodeficiency showed fewer deletions and N-nucleotide insertions.

Here immunoSEQ multiplex PCR was the method, and the copy in TCRdb shows in-frame clones only, minus some. This sample includes fewer than 35,000 clones with no singletons; its ten biggest clones take up about 6.1%. The chain recombines TRBV6-1 with TRBJ1-6; no definite D call. Sequenced: peripheral blood mononuclear cells. This TCR was recovered from a human donor with common variable immunodeficiency. The CDR3 protein is CASSATYNSPLHF. Incomplete CDR3 DNA: TGTGCCAGCAGTGCTACCTATAATTCACCC.